The clone carrying this T cell receptor beta chain has a count of ten or more. What it binds is not known. Trimming took off 1 base at V and 4 bases at J, with 16 bases between the two ends. This CDR3 is built from 16 residues. Per germline, CDR1 SEHNR and CDR2 FQNEAQ (reference sequence). These data are taken from a study of T cell repertoires in cytomegalovirus infection. Study as a whole: It was the public TCR beta signatures that indicated both CMV infection and matching HLA type. Study outcomes and limitations: HLA-C-restricted CMV clonotypes gave the most frequent clonotype in two of eight donors.

TCRdb processed the reads anew with MiXCR; each CDR3 protein has one entry. The sample yields roughly 760,000 distinct CDR3 sequences, less than 40% seen once. Sequenced material: PBMCs. The chain employs TRBV7-9 and TRBJ1-1; D remains unclear. This clonotype originated in a human donor in good health (CMV status not recorded). Some clones in this sample may be carry-over from other donors' samples. CDR3 amino acids: CASSLGGNPPTTEAFF. As DNA, the CDR3 is TGTGCCAGCAGCTTAGGTGGCAACCCCCCGACCACTGAAGCTTTCTTT.